The entry that follows covers one T cell receptor beta chain sequence. Its antigen is unidentified. The data were obtained in a study of shared clonotypes between healthy human individuals. Across the whole study: CD4 naive cells filled three plates per donor, CD4 memory three, CD8 naive two and CD8 memory one.

Study results and limitations: In four donors, around 5.5% of naive CD4 clonotypes appeared in common.

Germline CDR1 reads SGHTA; CDR2 reads FQGNSA. The length of the CDR3 is 14 residues. V lost 1 base, J lost 5 bases, and 11 bases lay in between. Investigators divided CD4+ cells into CD45RA+ naive and CD45RA-negative memory subsets. Methods used by the authors: Junction-only sequences without quality scores came from ImmunoSEQ, so filtering differed. The assay was immunoSEQ multiplex PCR, and TCRdb's table has in-frame clones only and misses some. From that table come the V and J calls and clone size; the DNA was used to work out D and trimming. Seen here are around 720,000 clones, around four fifths observed once, and the top ten hold about 1.8%.

Sample: memory CD4+ T cells sorted from blood. The subset denotes: CD45RA-negative fraction. V and J are TRBV7-2 and TRBJ2-5; perhaps D is TRBD1 or TRBD2 (6 bases each). The receptor was derived from a woman aged 30 to 39 in good health. This CDR3 reads CASSLEGGRETQYF. The CDR3 bases are TGTGCCAGCAGCTTAGAAGGGGGGCGGGAGACCCAGTACTTC.